This T cell receptor beta chain comes out of a study of shared clonotypes between healthy human individuals. Per the original data handling: Filtering differed, since immunoSEQ gave only junction sequences and no quality scores. TCRdb's table, derived via immunoSEQ multiplex PCR, lists solely in-frame clones and lacks some. The D gene and trimming were derived from the DNA, and the V and J assignments and clone size from that table. The repertoire consists of some 1 million clones, with roughly 70% occurring once and the leading ten covering over 1.3%. A word on this clone: Its matching antigen is unknown.

This CDR3 spans 15 amino acids. V lost 0 bases and J lost 3, with 12 bases in between. The germline V gene encodes CDR1 KGHSH and CDR2 LQKENI. The study, taken as a whole, reports: Specimens sampled were limited to blood, with tissue repertoires likely differing.

The receptor was isolated from a man aged 18 to 30 in good health. The chain couples TRBV18 to TRBJ2-7, with unresolved D. The sample comprised memory CD4+ T cells sorted from blood. Subset indicated: CD45RA-negative fraction. CDR3 nucleotides: TGTGCCAGCTCACCACCGGGGTTCGTTGACTACGAGCAGTACTTC. It encodes CASSPPGFVDYEQYF. The complete variable domain, with remaining parts taken from reference TRBV18 and TRBJ2-7, reads NAGVMQNPRHLVRRRGQEARLRCSPMKGHSHVYWYRQLPEEGLKFMVYLQKENIIDESGMPKERFSAEFPKEGPSILRIQQVVRGDSAAYFCASSPPGFVDYEQYFGPGTRLTVT.